This T cell receptor (beta chain) was found in a study of cytomegalovirus exposure and HLA in healthy donors. Notes on the study in general: About 87% or about 30% of the time was how often most TCR beta V segments were productive, according to an earlier analysis. Most observed TCR sequences were rare, whereas some public TCRs were detected in many donors. Relative to the approximately 630-donor mean, N-insertions were reportedly fewer in an Asian-associated ancestry cluster in a later analysis. Follow-up analysis later connected one missense variant in DCLRE1C with trimming of TCR beta V- and J-genes.

V dropped 4 bases and J dropped 1 base, with 12 bases sitting between them. This CDR3 region has 14 residues. The germline CDR1 and CDR2 sequences are SGHRS and YFSETQ. Of note for this clone: Its antigen is not known.

Primers for the PCR totalled 60 Vbeta and 13 Jbeta. Repertoires were generated with immunoSEQ multiplex PCR, while TCRdb's copy carries only in-frame clones and drops some. Of approximately 32,000 clones listed, 90% to 95% were seen once; the top ten hold less than 3.5%. The chain recombines TRBV5-1 with TRBJ2-7; possible D gene TRBD1, 6 bases. Sequencing was done on a sample of PBMCs. The sequence came from a woman in her late teens or twenties in good health and CMV-seronegative. The CDR3 nucleotides read TGCGCCAGCAGCACAGGGACGGGATCCTACGAGCAGTACTTC. Encoded protein: CASSTGTGSYEQYF.